This TCR beta chain was captured by sequencing in a study of T cell responses to AZD1222 COVID-19 vaccine (dated by TCRdb to the early 2020s). Turning to the overall study: Because spike-specific TCR depth and breadth did not differ between the two schedules, AZD1222 recipients who got a second dose at roughly 4 weeks were pooled with those who got a second dose at roughly 12 weeks. TCR sequencing covered over 230 trial participants: nearly 210 given two doses of AZD1222 and about 26 given two doses of MenACWY control vaccine. Enrollment into the trials was organized by age into subgroups of 18-55, 56-69 and 70-plus years, and those subgroups contained about 150, 27 and 61 TCR-sequenced participants, respectively. What the authors observed across the whole study: Participants were mostly white British and included more females than males, and it was suggested by the authors that clonal diversity may have been underestimated. Reportedly, close to half of the unique spike-specific TCRs recognized epitopes lying outside the regions that are mutated in the B.1.351 and B.1.1.7 variants. Only five to seven AZD1222 recipients were SARS-CoV-2 seropositive at baseline, limiting conclusions about previously exposed vaccinees. Because no day 14 peak-response samples were available, the repertoires could be characterized only after the peak T cell response. Spike-specific TCR breadth and depth rose significantly after two AZD1222 doses compared with day 0 and with MenACWY recipients. In the small 56-69-year group, the increase in depth fell short of significance, most likely because of low power. The vaccine-associated CD4 TCRs covered the entire spike protein, and the dominant responses fell in regions 160-218 and 743-854.

The time point label, read with the paper, signifies: baseline before first vaccination. The vaccinee samples were drawn from two UK trials, COV001 and COV002, one of which was a single-blind randomized controlled phase 2/3 trial testing AZD1222 (ChAdOx1 nCoV-19) in healthy adults. Trial participant PBMC samples were collected at day 0 and day 28 after the second dose for TCRbeta chain sequencing. A note on this clone: Its binding antigen is unknown. No quality values exist for individual bases; no much larger clone is one base distant.

The CDR3 regions of human TCRbeta chains were subjected to immunosequencing. The source study handled its data this way. TCRs in the repertoires were compared against a reference library of SARS-CoV-2-specific TCRs that had been generated with the MIRA antigen-specificity platform. Breadth meant the fraction of unique TCRs that were SARS-CoV-2-associated, whereas depth meant the fraction of total T cells that were SARS-CoV-2-associated. Using the MIRA data, each spike-specific TCR was mapped to the spike region that the TCR reacts to and placed in a CD4 or CD8 class. Log10-transformed breadth and depth values were compared by one-way ANOVA with Sidak's multiple comparisons tests. Entries here come from immuneACCESS through TCRdb and include only in-frame sequences with V and J called. Some clones fail to appear in such tables; in the studies checked, an unresolved V gene covers under half of the shortfall, and the cause of the remainder is unknown. V and J calls and clone size are copied from that table; D and trimming were computed from the DNA. The sample records about 110,000 clones, 91% of which are singletons. Less than 8.5% of the sample lies in the top ten.

Sequenced here: peripheral blood, sampled on day 0 of AZD1222 vaccination. This TCR derives from an adult in good health.

The CDR3 region has the sequence CASSWGQVSGNTIYF. DNA sequence: TGTGCCAGCAGCTGGGGCCAAGTCTCTGGAAACACCATATATTTT. The rearrangement joined TRBV5-8 to TRBJ1-3; the best D guess is TRBD1, with 5 bases matching. Relative to germline, V is 3 bases shorter and J is 0 bases shorter, with 10 bases between their ends. From a lookup of the germline V gene, CDR1 and CDR2 are SGHTS and YDEGEE. Its CDR3 holds 15 amino acids, cysteine through phenylalanine. Of the read, only the CDR3 DNA is kept; its 45 bases are in frame from base 1.